The T cell receptor (beta chain) described here comes from a study of T cells after yellow fever vaccination. There are a few counts of this clonotype. This CDR3 is built from 13 residues. V lost 10 bases, J lost 5 bases, and 11 bases stayed unmatched. Germline-derived CDR1 and CDR2 are MNHEY and SVGAGI. TCRdb re-called the 5' RACE reads with MiXCR, one entry per CDR3 protein. The repertoire holds 100,000 to 150,000 distinct CDR3 sequences, with 7.5% to 10% as singletons. This chain joins TRBV6-5 and TRBJ2-7, with 7 bases matching TRBD1. The source of this sequence is a man younger than 30 who received the YFV17D yellow fever vaccine. Sequences were derived from CD8+ T cells sorted from PBMCs, sampled on the day of the yellow fever booster vaccination. The CDR3 sequence is CATSLTGTDEQYF. The CDR3 nucleotides are TGTGCCACAAGTCTTACCGGGACAGACGAGCAGTACTTC.